The source of this T cell receptor beta chain is a study of blood T cells in healthy people across ages. The study, taken as a whole, reports: Nothing was known about donor CMV status, and this possibly confounded expanded clonotype changes. The study found TCR beta diversity correlated strongly with naive T cell percentage. Long-lived donors carried more naive CD4+ cells and greater diversity than aged donors.

This clonotype came up many times. Its antigen remains unidentified. Using a J-beta primer mix together with a sample-barcoded 5' primer, a second PCR was run for roughly 7 to 12 cycles. From the 5' RACE reads, TCRdb called clonotypes with MiXCR, one entry per CDR3 protein. In the table there are roughly 1,700,000 distinct CDR3 sequences, roughly 27% of which are singletons. In germline, CDR1 is MNHEY, CDR2 SMNVEV (reference sequence). Trimming cost V 6 bases and J 2 bases, with 14 bases left between them. This CDR3 contains 15 residues. Material: blood. V gene TRBV27 combines with J gene TRBJ2-4; tentative D call: TRBD1 (5 bases). This clonotype was sampled from a woman younger than 45 in good health. The CDR3 sequence: CASSQRQPSKNIQYF. The CDR3 DNA follows: TGTGCCAGCAGCCAGAGACAGCCCTCCAAAAACATTCAGTACTTC.